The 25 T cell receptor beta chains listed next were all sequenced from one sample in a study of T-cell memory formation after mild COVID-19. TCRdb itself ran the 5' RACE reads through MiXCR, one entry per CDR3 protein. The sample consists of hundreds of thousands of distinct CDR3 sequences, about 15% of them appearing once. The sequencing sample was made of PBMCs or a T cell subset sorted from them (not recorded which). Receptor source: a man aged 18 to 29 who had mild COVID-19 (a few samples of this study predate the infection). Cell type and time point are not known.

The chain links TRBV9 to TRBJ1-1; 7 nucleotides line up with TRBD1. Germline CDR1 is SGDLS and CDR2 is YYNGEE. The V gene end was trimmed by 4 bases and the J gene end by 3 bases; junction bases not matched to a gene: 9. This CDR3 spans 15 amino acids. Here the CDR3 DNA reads TGTGCCAGCAGCCCAACCGGACAGGTAGACACTGAAGCTTTCTTT. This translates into CASSPTGQVDTEAFF.

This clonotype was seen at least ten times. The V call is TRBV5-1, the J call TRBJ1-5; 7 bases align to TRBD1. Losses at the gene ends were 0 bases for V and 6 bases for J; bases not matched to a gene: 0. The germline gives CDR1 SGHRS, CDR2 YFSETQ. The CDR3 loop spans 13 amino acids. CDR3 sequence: CASSLDRGQPQHF. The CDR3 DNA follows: TGCGCCAGCAGCTTGGACAGGGGTCAGCCCCAGCATTTT.

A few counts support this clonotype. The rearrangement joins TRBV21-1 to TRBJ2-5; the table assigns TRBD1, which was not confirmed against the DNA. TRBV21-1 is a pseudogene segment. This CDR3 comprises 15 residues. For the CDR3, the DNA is TGTGCCAGCAGCATTAAGTGGCAGGGCCAAGAGACCCAGTACTTC. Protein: CASSIKWQGQETQYF.

The CDR3 region is CASSLGGAEETQYF. The CDR3 coding sequence is TGCGCCAGCAGCCTGGGCGGGGCGGAGGAGACCCAGTACTTC. This rearrangement joins TRBV5-1 to TRBJ2-5; tentative D call: TRBD2 (6 bases). CDR3 size: 14 residues. The germline gives CDR1 SGHRS, CDR2 YFSETQ. Trimming shortened V by 4 bases and J by 5 bases, and 15 bases separated the two germline ends. Complete variable domain (other parts from reference TRBV5-1 and TRBJ2-5): KAGVTQTPRYLIKTRGQQVTLSCSPISGHRSVSWYQQTPGQGLQFLFEYFSETQRNKGNFPGRFSGRQFSNSRSEMNVSTLELGDSALYLCASSLGGAEETQYFGPGTRLLVL.

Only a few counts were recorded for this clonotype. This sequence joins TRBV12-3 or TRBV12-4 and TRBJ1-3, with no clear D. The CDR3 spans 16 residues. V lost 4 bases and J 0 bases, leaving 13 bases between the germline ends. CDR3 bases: TGTGCCAGCAGTTCCCAGGTCCGTAGCTCTGGAAACACCATATATTTT. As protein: CASSSQVRSSGNTIYF.

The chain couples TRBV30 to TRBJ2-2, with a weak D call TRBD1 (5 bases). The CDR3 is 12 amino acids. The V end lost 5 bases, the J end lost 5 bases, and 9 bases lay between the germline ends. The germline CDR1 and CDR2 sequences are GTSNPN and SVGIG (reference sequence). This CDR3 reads CAWYSGTGELFF. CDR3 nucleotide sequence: TGTGCCTGGTACTCAGGGACCGGGGAGCTGTTTTTT.

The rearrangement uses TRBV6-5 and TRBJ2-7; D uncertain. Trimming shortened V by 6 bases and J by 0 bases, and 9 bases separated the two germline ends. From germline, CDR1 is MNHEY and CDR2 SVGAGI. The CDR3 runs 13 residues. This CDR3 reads CASRRPDSYEQYF. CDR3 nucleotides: TGTGCCAGCAGACGCCCGGACTCCTACGAGCAGTACTTC.

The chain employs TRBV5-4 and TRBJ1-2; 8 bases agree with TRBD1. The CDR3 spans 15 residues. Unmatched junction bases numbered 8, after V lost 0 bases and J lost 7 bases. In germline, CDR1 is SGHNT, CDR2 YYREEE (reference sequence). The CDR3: CASSLDRSQGAGYTF. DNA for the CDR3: TGTGCCAGCAGCTTGGATCGGAGTCAGGGGGCTGGCTACACCTTC.

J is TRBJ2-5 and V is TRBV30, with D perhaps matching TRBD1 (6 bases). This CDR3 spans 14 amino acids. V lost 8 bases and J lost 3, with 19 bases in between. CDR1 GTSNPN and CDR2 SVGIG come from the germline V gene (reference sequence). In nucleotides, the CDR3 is TGTGCCGGGGAACCGCCATCAGGGGAAGAGACCCAGTACTTC. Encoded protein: CAGEPPSGEETQYF. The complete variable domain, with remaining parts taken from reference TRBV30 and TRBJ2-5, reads SQTIHQWPATLVQPVGSPLSLECTVEGTSNPNLYWYRQAAGRGLQLLFYSVGIGQISSEVPQNLSASRPQDRQFILSSKKLLLSDSGFYLCAGEPPSGEETQYFGPGTRLLVL.

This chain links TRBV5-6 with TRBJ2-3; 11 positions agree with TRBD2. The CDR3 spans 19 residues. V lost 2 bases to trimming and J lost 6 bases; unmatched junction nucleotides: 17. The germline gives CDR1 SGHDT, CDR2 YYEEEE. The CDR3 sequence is CASSFWNPILAGDLDTQYF. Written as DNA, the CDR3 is TGTGCCAGCAGCTTTTGGAACCCAATACTAGCGGGGGACCTGGATACGCAGTATTTT.

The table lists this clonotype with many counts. CDR3 region: CASSRRALDTGELFF. The CDR3 region has the DNA TGTGCCAGCAGTCGCCGGGCCCTGGACACCGGGGAGCTGTTTTTT. The V and J genes are TRBV12-3 or TRBV12-4 and TRBJ2-2; D is unresolved. The CDR3 loop spans 15 amino acids. Trimming took off 5 bases at V and 3 bases at J, with 13 bases between the two ends.

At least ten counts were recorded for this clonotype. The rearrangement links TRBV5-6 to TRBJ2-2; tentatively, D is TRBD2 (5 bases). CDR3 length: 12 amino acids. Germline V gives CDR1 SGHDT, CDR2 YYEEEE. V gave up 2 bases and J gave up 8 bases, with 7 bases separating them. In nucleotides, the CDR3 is TGTGCCAGCAGCTTTGGCGGGGGGGAGCTGTTTTTT. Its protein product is CASSFGGGELFF.

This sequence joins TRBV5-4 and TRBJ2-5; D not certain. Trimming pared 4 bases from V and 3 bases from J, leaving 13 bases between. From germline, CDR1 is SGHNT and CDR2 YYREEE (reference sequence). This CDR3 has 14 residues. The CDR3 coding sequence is TGTGCCAGCAGCAGGTCTACAGCCGAAGAGACCCAGTACTTC. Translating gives CASSRSTAEETQYF.

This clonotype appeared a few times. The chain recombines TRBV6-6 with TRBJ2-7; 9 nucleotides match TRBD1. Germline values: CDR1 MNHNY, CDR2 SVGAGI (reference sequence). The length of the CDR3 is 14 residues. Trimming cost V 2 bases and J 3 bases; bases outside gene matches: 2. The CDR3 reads CASSYDRGFYEQYF. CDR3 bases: TGTGCCAGCAGTTACGACAGGGGGTTCTACGAGCAGTACTTC.

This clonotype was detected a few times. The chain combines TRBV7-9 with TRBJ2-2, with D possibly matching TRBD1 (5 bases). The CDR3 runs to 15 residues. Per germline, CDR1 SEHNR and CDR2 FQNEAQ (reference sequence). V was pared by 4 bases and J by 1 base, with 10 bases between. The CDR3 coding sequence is TGTGCCAGCAGCTGGGGCGGCGTGAACACCGGGGAGCTGTTTTTT. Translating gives CASSWGGVNTGELFF.

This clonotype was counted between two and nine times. The CDR3 loop reads CASSEMGSPLHF. The CDR3, as DNA: TGTGCCAGCAGTGAAATGGGTTCACCCCTCCACTTT. The genes are TRBV6-1 and TRBJ1-6; D remains unclear. The CDR3 spans 12 residues. Germline CDR1 MNHNS, CDR2 SASEGT. V lost 2 bases to trimming and J lost 9 bases, with 5 bases between them.

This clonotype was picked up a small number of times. The CDR3 nucleotides read TGTGCCAGCAGCGTCCGGGACAGGGAAAGGGGTGAAGCTTTCTTT. It codes for CASSVRDRERGEAFF. The chain uses TRBV12-3 or TRBV12-4 and TRBJ1-1; 9 bases are shared with TRBD1. V shed 6 bases, J shed 7 bases, and the junction held 12 bases outside the gene matches. The CDR3 runs to 15 residues.

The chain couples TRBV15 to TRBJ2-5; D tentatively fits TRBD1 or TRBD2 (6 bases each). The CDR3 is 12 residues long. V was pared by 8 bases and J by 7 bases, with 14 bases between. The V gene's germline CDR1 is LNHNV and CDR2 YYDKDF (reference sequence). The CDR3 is CATGLGGGTQYF. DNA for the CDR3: TGTGCCACCGGTCTCGGAGGGGGGACCCAGTACTTC. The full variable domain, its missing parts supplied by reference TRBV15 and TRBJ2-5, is DAMVIQNPRYQVTQFGKPVTLSCSQTLNHNVMYWYQQKSSQAPKLLFHYYDKDFNNEADTPDNFQSRRPNTSFCFLDIRSPGLGDTAMYLCATGLGGGTQYFGPGTRLLVL.

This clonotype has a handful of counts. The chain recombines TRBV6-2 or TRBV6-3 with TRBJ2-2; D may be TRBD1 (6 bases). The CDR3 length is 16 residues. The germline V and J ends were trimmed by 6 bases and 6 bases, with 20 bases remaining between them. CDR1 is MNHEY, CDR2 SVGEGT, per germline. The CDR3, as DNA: TGTGCCAGCAGCCAGGGCCAAGGGCGACAGGCCGGGGAGCTGTTTTTT. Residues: CASSQGQGRQAGELFF.

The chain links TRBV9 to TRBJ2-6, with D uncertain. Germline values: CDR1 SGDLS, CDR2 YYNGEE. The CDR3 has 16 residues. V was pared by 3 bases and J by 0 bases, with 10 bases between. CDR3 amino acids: CASSAALSSGANVLTF. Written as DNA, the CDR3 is TGTGCCAGCAGCGCAGCATTAAGCTCTGGGGCCAACGTCCTGACTTTC.

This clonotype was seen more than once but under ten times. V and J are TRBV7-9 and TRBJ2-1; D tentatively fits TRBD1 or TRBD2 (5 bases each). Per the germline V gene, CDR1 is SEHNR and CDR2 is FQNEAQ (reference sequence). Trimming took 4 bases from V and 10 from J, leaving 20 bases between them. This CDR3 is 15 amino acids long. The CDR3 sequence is CASSSVQWGKREQFF. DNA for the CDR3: TGTGCCAGCAGCTCAGTCCAATGGGGGAAAAGAGAGCAGTTCTTC.

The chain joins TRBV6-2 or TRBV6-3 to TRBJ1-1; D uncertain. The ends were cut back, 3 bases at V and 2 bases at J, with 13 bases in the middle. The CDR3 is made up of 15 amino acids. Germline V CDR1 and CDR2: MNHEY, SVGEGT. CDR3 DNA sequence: TGTGCCAGCAGTTATAATGAGGTGGTAAACACTGAAGCTTTCTTT. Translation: CASSYNEVVNTEAFF.

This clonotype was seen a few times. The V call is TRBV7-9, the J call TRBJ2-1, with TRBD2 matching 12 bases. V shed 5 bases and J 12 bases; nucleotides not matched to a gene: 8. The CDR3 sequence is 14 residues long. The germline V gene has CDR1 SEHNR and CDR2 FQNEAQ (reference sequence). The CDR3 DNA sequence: TGTGCCAGCAGCCCGCGGACTAGCGGGGATGGGCAGTTCTTC. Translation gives CASSPRTSGDGQFF.

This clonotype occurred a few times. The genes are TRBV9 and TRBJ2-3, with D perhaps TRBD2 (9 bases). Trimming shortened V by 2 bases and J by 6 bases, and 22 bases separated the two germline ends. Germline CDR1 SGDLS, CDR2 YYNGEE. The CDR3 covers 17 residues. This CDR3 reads CASSVGSSGGTGDTQYF. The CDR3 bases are TGTGCCAGCAGCGTGGGATCCAGCGGGGGGACAGGTGATACGCAGTATTTT.

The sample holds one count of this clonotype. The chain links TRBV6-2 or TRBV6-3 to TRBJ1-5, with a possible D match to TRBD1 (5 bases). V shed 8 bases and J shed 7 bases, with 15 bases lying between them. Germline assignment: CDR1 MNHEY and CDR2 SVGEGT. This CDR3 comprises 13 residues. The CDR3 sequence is CASSRDGGQPQHF. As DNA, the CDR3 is TGTGCCAGCTCTCGGGATGGGGGGCAGCCCCAGCATTTT.